A single sample gave rise to the 22 T cell receptor beta chains below, sequenced in a study of T cell responses to AZD1222 COVID-19 vaccine. Measured with immunoSEQ multiplex PCR; TCRdb has only the in-frame clones, and not every one. The sample has about 83,000 clones, around nine tenths seen once; the top ten hold less than 5.5%. The sequencing here drew on peripheral blood, taken on day 0 of MenACWY control vaccination. Source of these receptors: an adult in good health.

This chain uses TRBV6-5 with TRBJ2-7; no clear D. Germline lookup yields CDR1 MNHEY and CDR2 SVGAGI. The CDR3 runs to 13 residues. The V gene lost 8 bases and the J gene lost 7 bases, with 18 bases spanning the gap. The CDR3 DNA reads as TGTGCCAGCGGTATGACTTACAGCCCTGAGCAGTACTTC. This codes for CASGMTYSPEQYF.

The gene calls are TRBV29-1 and TRBJ2-1; D gene uncertain. The V end lost 7 bases, the J end lost 4 bases, and 17 bases lay between the germline ends. The CDR3 extends over 14 amino acids. Germline V lookup: CDR1 SQVTM, CDR2 ANQGSEA. The CDR3 protein is CSATTNRIYNEQFF. The CDR3 DNA follows: TGCAGCGCAACCACTAACCGGATTTACAATGAGCAGTTCTTC.

The chain employs TRBV4-1 and TRBJ1-4; D ambiguous. Germline V gives CDR1 MGHRA, CDR2 YSYEKL. V was pared by 4 bases and J by 7 bases, with 13 bases between. The CDR3 has 14 amino acids. The CDR3 here is CASSLGTESEKLFF. The CDR3 bases are TGCGCCAGCAGCCTCGGAACGGAGAGTGAAAAACTGTTTTTT.

The chain carries TRBV6-5 and TRBJ2-7; 9 nucleotides match TRBD1. V lost 5 bases to trimming and J lost 4 bases; unmatched junction nucleotides: 6. CDR3 length equals 14 residues. The germline V gene has CDR1 MNHEY and CDR2 SVGAGI. CDR3 sequence reads: CASSPGTGRYEQYF. The DNA of the CDR3 is TGTGCCAGCAGTCCCGGGACAGGGCGGTACGAGCAGTACTTC.

The chain is built from TRBV30 and TRBJ2-7; D remains unclear. This CDR3 region has 13 residues. V gave up 3 bases and J gave up 4 bases, with 13 bases separating them. The V gene's germline CDR1 is GTSNPN and CDR2 SVGIG (reference sequence). The CDR3 DNA reads as TGTGCCTGGAGCCTTACCTTGGATTACGAGCAGTACTTC. This encodes CAWSLTLDYEQYF.

This clone has only one observation. CDR3 amino acids: CASSQGDYNSPLHF. CDR3 in DNA: TGTGCCAGCAGCCAAGGAGACTATAATTCACCCCTCCACTTT. The chain employs TRBV3-1 (or the pseudogene TRBV3-2) and TRBJ1-6; no firm D call. The CDR3 totals 14 residues. Trimming left V 1 base short and J 3 bases short, with 4 bases between. The germline gives CDR1 LGHDT, CDR2 YNNKEL (reference sequence).

J is TRBJ2-1 and V is TRBV27, with 7 bases identical to TRBD1. V lost 9 bases, J lost 6 bases, and 11 bases stayed unmatched. CDR3 size: 14 residues. Germline V gene data show CDR1 as MNHEY and CDR2 as SMNVEV (reference sequence). CDR3 region: CASWTGEGTNEQFF. CDR3 coding DNA: TGTGCCAGTTGGACAGGCGAAGGGACCAATGAGCAGTTCTTC.

The rearrangement links TRBV12-3 or TRBV12-4 to TRBJ1-1; no firm D call. Trimming stripped 5 bases from V and 3 bases from J, with 10 bases between. This CDR3 is 13 amino acids long. For the CDR3, the DNA is TGTGCCAGCAGTCTAATTCGGGACACTGAAGCTTTCTTT. Its translation: CASSLIRDTEAFF.

The V and J genes are TRBV6-2 or TRBV6-3 and TRBJ2-1; the D gene is possibly TRBD2 (5 bases). This CDR3 is built from 16 residues. Trimming removed 2 bases at V and 4 bases at J, with 15 bases between. Germline CDR1 reads MNHEY; CDR2 reads SVGEGT. The CDR3 nucleotides are TGTGCCAGCAGTTACGGGAGCTTCGGGCTGTACAATGAGCAGTTCTTC. It is translated as CASSYGSFGLYNEQFF.

The V gene is TRBV11-1, the J gene TRBJ2-4; 8 positions match TRBD2. Germline V lookup: CDR1 SGHAT, CDR2 FQDESV (reference sequence). V dropped 5 bases and J dropped 1; count of bases not matched to a gene: 4. CDR3 length: 15 amino acids. Here the CDR3 reads CASSPAGVAKNIQYF. DNA for the CDR3: TGTGCCAGCAGCCCAGCGGGAGTGGCCAAAAACATTCAGTACTTC.

This clone was found a few times. This chain links TRBV27 with TRBJ1-5; TRBD1 matches 7 bases. The CDR3 extends over 17 amino acids. Germline V gene lookup returns CDR1 MNHEY and CDR2 SMNVEV (reference sequence). The V segment lost 7 bases and the J segment 1 base; nucleotides outside the gene matches: 13. The CDR3 DNA reads as TGTGCCAGCACCTTCTCGTACAGGGGCATGAGCAATCAGCCCCAGCATTTT. Amino acids: CASTFSYRGMSNQPQHF.

This chain uses TRBV6-5 with TRBJ1-5; D is ambiguous. Trimming removed 2 bases from V and 7 bases from J, with 9 bases in between. From germline, CDR1 is MNHEY and CDR2 SVGAGI. CDR3 length equals 13 residues. CDR3 DNA sequence: TGTGCCAGCAGTTACCAGGTTGGCCAGCCCCAGCATTTT. Amino acid sequence: CASSYQVGQPQHF.

The gene calls are TRBV27 and TRBJ1-1; D call uncertain. V gave up 3 bases and J gave up 1 base, with 12 bases separating them. The CDR3 covers 15 residues. The germline CDR1 and CDR2 sequences are MNHEY and SMNVEV (reference sequence). This CDR3 reads CASSFVSTPNTEAFF. As DNA, the CDR3 is TGTGCCAGCAGTTTTGTGTCGACACCGAACACTGAAGCTTTCTTT.

V is TRBV5-4 and J is TRBJ1-4, with D possibly being TRBD1 (6 bases). The CDR3 spans 14 residues. CDR1 is SGHNT and CDR2 is YYREEE in the germline V gene (reference sequence). V was pared by 1 base and J by 7 bases, with 11 bases between. The CDR3 loop reads CASSLKTGTEKLFF. The DNA for the CDR3 is TGTGCCAGCAGCTTGAAGACAGGTACTGAAAAACTGTTTTTT.

V usage is TRBV6-2 or TRBV6-3 and J usage is TRBJ1-5; tentative D call: TRBD1 (5 bases). The CDR3 covers 15 residues. CDR1 MNHEY and CDR2 SVGEGT come from the germline V gene. V lost 4 bases, J lost 5 bases, and 15 bases lay in between. CDR3 residues: CASSSPAGYDQPQHF. The CDR3 nucleotides are TGTGCCAGCAGTTCCCCGGCAGGGTATGATCAGCCCCAGCATTTT.

A single count supports this clone. This chain uses TRBV28 with TRBJ1-2, with D perhaps TRBD1 (5 bases). V shed 5 bases and J shed 8 bases, with 12 bases lying between them. The CDR3 sequence is 12 residues long. Germline assignment: CDR1 MDHEN and CDR2 SYDVKM. DNA of the CDR3: TGTGCCAGCAGTCAGGCGGGGGACGGCTACACCTTC. Amino acids: CASSQAGDGYTF.

This rearrangement joins TRBV9 to TRBJ2-1; D ambiguous. The V end was cut by 0 bases, the J end by 6 bases, with 10 bases between. The CDR3 consists of 14 residues. Germline lookup yields CDR1 SGDLS and CDR2 YYNGEE. CDR3 nucleotides: TGTGCCAGCAGCGTAGTAGGTACCGGCAATGAGCAGTTCTTC. Translated: CASSVVGTGNEQFF.

This chain uses TRBV15 with TRBJ2-6; unclear D gene. CDR3 length: 17 amino acids. Germline loops: CDR1 LNHNV, CDR2 YYDKDF (reference sequence). V was pared by 0 bases and J by 2 bases, with 11 bases between. The CDR3 protein is CATSREKTPTGANVLTF. The CDR3 bases are TGTGCCACCAGCAGAGAGAAGACCCCCACTGGGGCCAACGTCCTGACTTTC.

The chain is built from TRBV27 and TRBJ1-2; D is possibly TRBD1 (5 bases). V was trimmed by 3 bases and J by 8 bases, leaving 10 bases between them. Germline CDR1 and CDR2: MNHEY and SMNVEV (reference sequence). There are 12 residues in the CDR3. Here the CDR3 reads CASSFGGGGYTF. The DNA of the CDR3 is TGTGCCAGCAGTTTTGGGGGGGGAGGCTACACCTTC.

In DNA, the CDR3 is TGTGCCAGTAGTGCTACAGGGAACTCACCCCTCCACTTT. This translates into CASSATGNSPLHF. J is TRBJ1-6 and V is TRBV19, with D perhaps TRBD1 (6 bases). Looked up from germline, CDR1 is LNHDA and CDR2 is SQIVND (reference sequence). The CDR3 runs to 13 residues. Trimming pared 5 bases from V and 10 bases from J, leaving 12 bases between.

The DNA for the CDR3 is TGTGCCAGCAGTTCCGACGGGACAGGGGCCGGTAGTCAGCCCCAGCATTTT. This sequence encodes CASSSDGTGAGSQPQHF. The gene calls are TRBV27 and TRBJ1-5; TRBD1 matches 10 bases. Germline V gene sequence: CDR1 MNHEY, CDR2 SMNVEV (reference sequence). The CDR3 runs 17 residues. V was clipped by 4 bases and J by 6 bases; unmatched bases: 12.

The genes are TRBV24-1 and TRBJ2-5, with 13 bases lining up with TRBD2. CDR1 is KGHDR and CDR2 is SFDVKD in the germline V gene. V lost 4 bases and J lost 3; bases outside the gene matches: 4. The CDR3 is 16 amino acids. The chain's CDR3 is CATSEGGLAGEETQYF. The DNA for the CDR3 is TGTGCCACCAGTGAAGGCGGACTAGCGGGAGAAGAGACCCAGTACTTC.